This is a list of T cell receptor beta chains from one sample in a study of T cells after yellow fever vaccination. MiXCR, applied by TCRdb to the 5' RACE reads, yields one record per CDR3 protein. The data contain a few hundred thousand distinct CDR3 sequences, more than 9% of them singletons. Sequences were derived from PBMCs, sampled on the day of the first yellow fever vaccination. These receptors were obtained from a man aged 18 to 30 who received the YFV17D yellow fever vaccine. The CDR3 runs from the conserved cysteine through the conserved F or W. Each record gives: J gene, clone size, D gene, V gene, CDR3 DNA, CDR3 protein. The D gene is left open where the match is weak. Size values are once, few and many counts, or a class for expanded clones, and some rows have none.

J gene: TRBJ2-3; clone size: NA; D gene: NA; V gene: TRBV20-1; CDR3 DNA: TGCAGTGGGGTGGGTAGGCCCTCAGATACGCAGTATTTT; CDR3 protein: CSGVGRPSDTQYF
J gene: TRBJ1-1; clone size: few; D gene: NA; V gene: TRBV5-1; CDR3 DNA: TGCGCCAGCAGCTTGGTGGGGGCGTCGGACACTGAAGCTTTCTTT; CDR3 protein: CASSLVGASDTEAFF
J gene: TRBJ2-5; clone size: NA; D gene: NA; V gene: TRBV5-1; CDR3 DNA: TGCGCCAGCAGCTTGGAGGGGCCGACTCAAGAGACCCAGTACTTC; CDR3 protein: CASSLEGPTQETQYF
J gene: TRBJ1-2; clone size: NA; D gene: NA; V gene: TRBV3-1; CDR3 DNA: TGTGCCAGCAGCCAAGAACGGGGCTACACCTTC; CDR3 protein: CASSQERGYTF
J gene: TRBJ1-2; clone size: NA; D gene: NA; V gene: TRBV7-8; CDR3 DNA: TGTGCCAGCAGCCCCGGACCGGGGGGCTCGGTTCTTAACTATGGCTACACCTTC; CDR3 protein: CASSPGPGGSVLNYGYTF
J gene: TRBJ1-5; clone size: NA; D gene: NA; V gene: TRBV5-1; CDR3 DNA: TGCGCCAGCAGCCTGGACGCTGGAAATCAGCCCCAGCATTTT; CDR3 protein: CASSLDAGNQPQHF
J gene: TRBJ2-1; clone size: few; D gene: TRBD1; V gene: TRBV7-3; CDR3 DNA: TGTGCCAGCAGCAATCCGGGACAGGGCAGTGAGCAGTTCTTC; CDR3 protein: CASSNPGQGSEQFF
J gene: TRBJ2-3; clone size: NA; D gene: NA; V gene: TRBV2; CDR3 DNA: TGTGCCAGCCAAACAGAGGGCACAGATACGCAGTATTTT; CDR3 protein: CASQTEGTDTQYF
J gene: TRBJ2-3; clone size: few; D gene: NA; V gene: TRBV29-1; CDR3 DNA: TGCAGCGTTAGAGTAGATACGCAGTATTTT; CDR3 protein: CSVRVDTQYF
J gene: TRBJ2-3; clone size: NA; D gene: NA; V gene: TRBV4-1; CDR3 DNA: TGCGCCAGCAGCCAAGATGATAGGGGCACAGATACGCAGTATTTT; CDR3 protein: CASSQDDRGTDTQYF
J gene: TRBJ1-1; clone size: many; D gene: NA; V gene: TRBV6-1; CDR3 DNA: TGTGCCAGCAGGAGAGGAGTGAACACTGAAGCTTTCTTT; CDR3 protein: CASRRGVNTEAFF
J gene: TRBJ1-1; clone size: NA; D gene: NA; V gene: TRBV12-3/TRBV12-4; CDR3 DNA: TGTGCCAGCAGTTACCACAGGGCTTCGGACACTGAAGCTTTCTTT; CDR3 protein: CASSYHRASDTEAFF
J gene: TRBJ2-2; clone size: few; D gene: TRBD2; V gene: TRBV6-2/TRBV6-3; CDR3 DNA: TGTGCCATCGAGCGGGGGGCTCACACCGGGGAGCTGTTTTTT; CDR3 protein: CAIERGAHTGELFF
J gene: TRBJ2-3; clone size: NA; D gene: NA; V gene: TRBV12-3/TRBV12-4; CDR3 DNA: TGTGCCAGCAGTTTAGCGTATTTAGAATCGGAGGGAGATACGCAGTATTTT; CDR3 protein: CASSLAYLESEGDTQYF
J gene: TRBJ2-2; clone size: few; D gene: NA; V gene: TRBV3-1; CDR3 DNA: TGTGCCAGCAGCCAAGACGGAGATCCCGGGGAGCTGTTTTTT; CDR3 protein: CASSQDGDPGELFF
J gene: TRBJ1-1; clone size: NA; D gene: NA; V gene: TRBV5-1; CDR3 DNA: TGCGCCAGCAGCTTGGGACCAGGGGCATTCACTGAAGCTTTCTTT; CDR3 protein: CASSLGPGAFTEAFF
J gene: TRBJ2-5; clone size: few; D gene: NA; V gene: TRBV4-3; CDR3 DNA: TGCGCCAGCAGCCAATCAGCCGCCCGAGAGACCCAGTACTTC; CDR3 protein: CASSQSAARETQYF
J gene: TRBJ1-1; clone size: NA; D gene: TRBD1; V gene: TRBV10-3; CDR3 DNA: TGTGCCATCAGTGAGTCCCGCCAGGGGGCGAAAGCTTTCTTT; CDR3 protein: CAISESRQGAKAFF
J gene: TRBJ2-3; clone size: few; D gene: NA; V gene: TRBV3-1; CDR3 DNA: TGTGCCAGCAGCCAAGATTCAGGGGCCCGAACAGATACGCAGTATTTT; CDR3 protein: CASSQDSGARTDTQYF
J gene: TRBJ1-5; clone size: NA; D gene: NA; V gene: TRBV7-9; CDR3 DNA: TGTGCCAGCAGCTTAGCGACAGACTCGTTCAATCAGCCCCAGCATTTT; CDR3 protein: CASSLATDSFNQPQHF
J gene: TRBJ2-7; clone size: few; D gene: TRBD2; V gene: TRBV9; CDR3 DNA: TGTGCCAGCAGCGTAGAGGGACTAGCGGGCGAGCAGTACTTC; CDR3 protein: CASSVEGLAGEQYF
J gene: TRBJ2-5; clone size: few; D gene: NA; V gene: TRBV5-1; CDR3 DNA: TGCGCCAGCCGTACTAGCCCGGGGGAGACCCAGTACTTC; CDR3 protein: CASRTSPGETQYF
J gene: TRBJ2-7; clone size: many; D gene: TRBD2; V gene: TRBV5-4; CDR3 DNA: TGTGCCAGCAGCCCAGGCTCACTAGCGGGGGGGACCCCCGACGAGCAGTACTTC; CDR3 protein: CASSPGSLAGGTPDEQYF
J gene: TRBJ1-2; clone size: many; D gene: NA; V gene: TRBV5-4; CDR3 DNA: TGTGCCAGCAGTCTGCAGGGAGCTAACTATGGCTACACCTTC; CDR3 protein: CASSLQGANYGYTF
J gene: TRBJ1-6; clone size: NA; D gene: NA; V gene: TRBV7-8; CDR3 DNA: TGTGCCAGCAGCCAGGACAGCATTTATAATTCACCCCTCCACTTT; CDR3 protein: CASSQDSIYNSPLHF
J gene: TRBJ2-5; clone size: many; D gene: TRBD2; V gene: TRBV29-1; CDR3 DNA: TGCAGCGTTAATCTAGCGGGGGGCGCTTATAAGGGGACCCAGTACTTC; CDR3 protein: CSVNLAGGAYKGTQYF
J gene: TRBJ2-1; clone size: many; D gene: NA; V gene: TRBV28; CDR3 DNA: TGTGCCAGTACTACCGGGGGATCCTACAATGAGCAGTTCTTC; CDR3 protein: CASTTGGSYNEQFF
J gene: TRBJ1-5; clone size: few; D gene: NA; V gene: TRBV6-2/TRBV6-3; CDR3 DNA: TGTGCCAGCAGTTTGACGGCTAAGAAGCAGCCCCAGCATTTT; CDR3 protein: CASSLTAKKQPQHF
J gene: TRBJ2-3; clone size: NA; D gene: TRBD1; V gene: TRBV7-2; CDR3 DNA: TGTGCCAGCAAATCAACAGGGGCAGATACGCAGTATTTT; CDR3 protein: CASKSTGADTQYF
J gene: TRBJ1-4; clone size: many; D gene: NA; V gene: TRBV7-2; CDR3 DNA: TGTGCCAGCAGCCCGTGGACAGCTGAAAAACTGTTTTTT; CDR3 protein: CASSPWTAEKLFF
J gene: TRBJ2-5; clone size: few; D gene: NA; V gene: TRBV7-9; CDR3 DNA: TGTGCCAGCAGCACAATAAGGGCTCTCCAAGAGACCCAGTACTTC; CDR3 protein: CASSTIRALQETQYF
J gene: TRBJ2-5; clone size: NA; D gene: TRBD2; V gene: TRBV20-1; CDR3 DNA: TGCAGTGTTGCTAGCGGGGCCCCCCAAGAGACCCAGTACTTC; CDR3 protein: CSVASGAPQETQYF
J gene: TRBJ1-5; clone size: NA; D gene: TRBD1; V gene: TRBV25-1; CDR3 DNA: TGTGCCAGCAGCCCGACAGGGAACAATCAGCCCCAGCATTTT; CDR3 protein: CASSPTGNNQPQHF
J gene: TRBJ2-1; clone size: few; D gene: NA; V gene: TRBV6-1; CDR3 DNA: TGTGCCAGCAGTGAAGACCAGGGCCCGTCCTACAATGAGCAGTTCTTC; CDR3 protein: CASSEDQGPSYNEQFF
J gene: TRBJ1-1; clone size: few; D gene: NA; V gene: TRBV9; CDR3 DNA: TGTGCCAGCAGCGTTCGGGCAGACACTGAAGCTTTCTTT; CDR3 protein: CASSVRADTEAFF
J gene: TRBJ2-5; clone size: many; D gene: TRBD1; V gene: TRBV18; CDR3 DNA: TGTGCCAGCTCACGACAGGGGGCAGAGACCCAGTACTTC; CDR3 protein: CASSRQGAETQYF
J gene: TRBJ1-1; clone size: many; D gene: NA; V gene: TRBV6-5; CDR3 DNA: TGTGCCAGCAGTTTTGGGATGAACACTGAAGCTTTCTTT; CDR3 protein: CASSFGMNTEAFF
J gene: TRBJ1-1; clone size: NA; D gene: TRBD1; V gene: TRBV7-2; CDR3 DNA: TGTGCCAGCAGCCAGGGACAGGGGAGGAACACTGAAACTTTCTTT; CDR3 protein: CASSQGQGRNTETFF
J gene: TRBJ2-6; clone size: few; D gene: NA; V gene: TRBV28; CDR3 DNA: TGTGCCAGCAGTTACGGGCAGTACCTCTCTGGGGCCAACGTCCTGACTTTC; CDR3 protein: CASSYGQYLSGANVLTF
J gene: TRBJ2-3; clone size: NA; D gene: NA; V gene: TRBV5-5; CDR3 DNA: TGTGCCAGCAATGGGGTACCTTCAGATACGCAGTATTTT; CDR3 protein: CASNGVPSDTQYF
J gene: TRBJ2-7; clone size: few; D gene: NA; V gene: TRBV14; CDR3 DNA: TGTGCCAGCAGCCAAGGGGAGACAGTCCATGGGTCGGAGCAGTACTTC; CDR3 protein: CASSQGETVHGSEQYF
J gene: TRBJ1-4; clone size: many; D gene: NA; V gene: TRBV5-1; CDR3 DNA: TGCGCCAGCAGCGAAGACTTTCCAGAGAACATAGGGGAAAAACTGTTTTTT; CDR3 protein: CASSEDFPENIGEKLFF
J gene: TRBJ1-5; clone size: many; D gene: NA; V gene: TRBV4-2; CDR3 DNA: TGTGCCAGCAGCCAAGGACAGAATCAGCCCCAGCATTTT; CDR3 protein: CASSQGQNQPQHF
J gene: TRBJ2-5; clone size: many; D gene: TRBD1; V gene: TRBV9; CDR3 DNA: TGTGCCAGCAGCGTAGGGACAGGCCAAGAGACCCAGTACTTC; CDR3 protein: CASSVGTGQETQYF
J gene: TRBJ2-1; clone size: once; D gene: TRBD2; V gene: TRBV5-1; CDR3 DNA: TGCGCCAGCAGCCGAGCCGGGACTAGCGGGGGAGCCTACAATGAGCAGTTCTTC; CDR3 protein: CASSRAGTSGGAYNEQFF
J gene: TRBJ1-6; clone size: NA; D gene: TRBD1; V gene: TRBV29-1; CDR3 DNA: TGCAGCGTTTCTACCGGGACAGGGAATTCACCCCTCCACTTT; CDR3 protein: CSVSTGTGNSPLHF
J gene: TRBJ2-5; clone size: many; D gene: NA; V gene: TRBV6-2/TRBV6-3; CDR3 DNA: TGTGCCAGCAGACAGGTATCAAGTCGGGAGACCCAGTACTTC; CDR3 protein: CASRQVSSRETQYF
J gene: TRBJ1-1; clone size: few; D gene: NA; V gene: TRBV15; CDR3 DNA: TGTGCCACCAGCGGACGCAGGAACACTGAAGCTTTCTTT; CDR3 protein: CATSGRRNTEAFF